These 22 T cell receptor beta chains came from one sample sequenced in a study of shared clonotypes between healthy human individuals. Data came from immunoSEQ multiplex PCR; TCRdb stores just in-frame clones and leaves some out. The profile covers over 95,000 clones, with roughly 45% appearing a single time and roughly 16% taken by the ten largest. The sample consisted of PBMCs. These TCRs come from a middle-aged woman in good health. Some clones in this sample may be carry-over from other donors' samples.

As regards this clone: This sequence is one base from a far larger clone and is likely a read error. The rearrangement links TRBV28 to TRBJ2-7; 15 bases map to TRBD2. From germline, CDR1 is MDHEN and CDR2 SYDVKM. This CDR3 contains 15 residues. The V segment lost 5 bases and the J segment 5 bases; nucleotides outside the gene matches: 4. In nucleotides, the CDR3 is TGTGCCAGCAGTCGCGGGACTAGCGGGAGGCACGAGCAGTACTTC. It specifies CASSRGTSGRHEQYF.

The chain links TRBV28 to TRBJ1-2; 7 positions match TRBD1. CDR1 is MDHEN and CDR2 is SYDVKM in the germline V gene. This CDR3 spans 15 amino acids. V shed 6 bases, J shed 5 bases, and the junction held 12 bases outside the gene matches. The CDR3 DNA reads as TGTGCCAGCAGCCTCCAGGGGGGACTGCGGTATGGCTACACCTTC. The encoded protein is CASSLQGGLRYGYTF.

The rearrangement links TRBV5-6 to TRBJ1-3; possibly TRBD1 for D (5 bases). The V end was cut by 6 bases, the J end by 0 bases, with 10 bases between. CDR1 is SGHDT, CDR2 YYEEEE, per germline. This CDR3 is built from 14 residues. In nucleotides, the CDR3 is TGTGCCAGCAAGGGACGTTTCTCTGGAAACACCATATATTTT. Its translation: CASKGRFSGNTIYF.

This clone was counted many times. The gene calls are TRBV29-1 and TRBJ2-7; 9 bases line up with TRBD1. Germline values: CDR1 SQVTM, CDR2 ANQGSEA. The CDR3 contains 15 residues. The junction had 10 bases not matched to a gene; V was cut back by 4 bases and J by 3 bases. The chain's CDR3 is CSVVYGGTGIYEQYF. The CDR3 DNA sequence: TGCAGCGTTGTATACGGGGGGACAGGGATCTACGAGCAGTACTTC.

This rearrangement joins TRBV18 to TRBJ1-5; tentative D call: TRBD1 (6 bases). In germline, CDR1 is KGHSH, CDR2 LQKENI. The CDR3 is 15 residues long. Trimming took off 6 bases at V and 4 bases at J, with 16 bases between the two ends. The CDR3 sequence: CASSQQGWGNQPQHF. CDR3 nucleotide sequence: TGTGCCAGCTCTCAACAGGGATGGGGGAATCAGCCCCAGCATTTT.

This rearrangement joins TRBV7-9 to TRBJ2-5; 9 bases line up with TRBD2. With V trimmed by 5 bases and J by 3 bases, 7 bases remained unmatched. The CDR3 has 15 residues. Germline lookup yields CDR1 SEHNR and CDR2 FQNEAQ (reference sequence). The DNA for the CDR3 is TGTGCCAGCAGCCCGACTAGCGGAATAAAAGAGACCCAGTACTTC. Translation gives CASSPTSGIKETQYF.

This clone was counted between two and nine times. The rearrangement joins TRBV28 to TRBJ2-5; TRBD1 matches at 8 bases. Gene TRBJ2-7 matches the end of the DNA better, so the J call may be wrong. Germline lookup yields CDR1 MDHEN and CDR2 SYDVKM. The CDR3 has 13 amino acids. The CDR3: CATRTGQTYEQYF. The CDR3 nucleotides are TGTGCCACCCGGACAGGGCAGACCTACGAGCAGTACTTC.

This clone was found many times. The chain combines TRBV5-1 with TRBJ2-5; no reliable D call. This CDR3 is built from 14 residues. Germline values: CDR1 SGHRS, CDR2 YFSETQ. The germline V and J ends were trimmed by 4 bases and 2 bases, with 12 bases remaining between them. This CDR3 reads CASSQQRSQETQYF. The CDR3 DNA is TGCGCCAGCAGCCAACAGAGAAGTCAAGAGACCCAGTACTTC.

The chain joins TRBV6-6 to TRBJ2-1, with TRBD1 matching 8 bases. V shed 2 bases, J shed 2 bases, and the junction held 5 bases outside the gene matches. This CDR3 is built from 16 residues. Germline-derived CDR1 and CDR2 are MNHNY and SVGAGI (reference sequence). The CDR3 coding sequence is TGTGCCAGCAGTTACCGACGGACAGGGACCTACAATGAGCAGTTCTTC. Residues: CASSYRRTGTYNEQFF.

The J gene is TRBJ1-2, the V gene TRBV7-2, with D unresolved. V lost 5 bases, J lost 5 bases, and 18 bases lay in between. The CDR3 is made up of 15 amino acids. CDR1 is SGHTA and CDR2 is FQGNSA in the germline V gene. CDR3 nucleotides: TGTGCCAGCAGCGGAGGTGGCAGTCAACCTTATGGCTACACCTTC. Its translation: CASSGGGSQPYGYTF.

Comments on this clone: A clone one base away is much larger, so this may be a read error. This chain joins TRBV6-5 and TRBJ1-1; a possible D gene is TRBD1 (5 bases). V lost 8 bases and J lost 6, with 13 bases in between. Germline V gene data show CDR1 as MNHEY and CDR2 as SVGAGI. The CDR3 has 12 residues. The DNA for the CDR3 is TGTGCCAGCCGACGGGGGAGCGCTGAAGCTTTCTTT. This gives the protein CASRRGSAEAFF.

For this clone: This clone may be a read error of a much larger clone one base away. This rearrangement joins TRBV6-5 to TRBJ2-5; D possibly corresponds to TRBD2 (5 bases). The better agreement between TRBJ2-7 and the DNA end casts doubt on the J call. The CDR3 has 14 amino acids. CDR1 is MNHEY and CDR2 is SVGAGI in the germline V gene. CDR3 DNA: TGTGCCAGCAGTTACTCGAGGGCAGTTTACGAGCAGTACTTC. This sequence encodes CASSYSRAVYEQYF.

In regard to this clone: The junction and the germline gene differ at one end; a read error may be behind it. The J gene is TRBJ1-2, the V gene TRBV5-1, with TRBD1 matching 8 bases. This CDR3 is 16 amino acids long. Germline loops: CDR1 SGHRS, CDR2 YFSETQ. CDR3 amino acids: CVSSVGGTGRNYGYTF. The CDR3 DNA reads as TGCGTCAGCAGTGTTGGAGGGACAGGAAGAAACTATGGCTACACCTTC.

This CDR3 reads CASSPHGDEQYF. The CDR3 nucleotides are TGTGCCAGCAGCCCCCATGGGGACGAGCAGTACTTC. The rearrangement uses TRBV4-2 and TRBJ2-7; the D is unclear. V was shortened by 4 bases and J by 5 bases, with 9 bases between the two germline ends. The CDR3 is made up of 12 amino acids. Germline CDR1 LGHNA, CDR2 YNFKEQ.

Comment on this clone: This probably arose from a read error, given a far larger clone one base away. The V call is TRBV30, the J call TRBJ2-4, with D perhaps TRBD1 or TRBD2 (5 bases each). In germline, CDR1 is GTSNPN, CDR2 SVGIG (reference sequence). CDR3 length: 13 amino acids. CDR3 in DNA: TGTGCCTGGAGCGCAAAGGGGACCAACACTCAGTACTTC. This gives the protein CAWSAKGTNTQYF.

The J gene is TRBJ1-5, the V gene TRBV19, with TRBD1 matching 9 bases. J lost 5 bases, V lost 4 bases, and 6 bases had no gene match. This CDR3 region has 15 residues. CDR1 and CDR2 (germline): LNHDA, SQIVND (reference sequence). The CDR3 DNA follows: TGTGCCAGTAGTAACCCACAGGGGGCCGATCAGCCCCAGCATTTT. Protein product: CASSNPQGADQPQHF.

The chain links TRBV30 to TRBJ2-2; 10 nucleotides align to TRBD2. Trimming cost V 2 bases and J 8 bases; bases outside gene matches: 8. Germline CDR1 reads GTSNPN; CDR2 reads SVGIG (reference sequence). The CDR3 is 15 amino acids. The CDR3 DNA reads TGTGCCTGGAGTCTTAGCGGGAGGATTTTAGGGGAGCTGTTTTTT. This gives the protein CAWSLSGRILGELFF. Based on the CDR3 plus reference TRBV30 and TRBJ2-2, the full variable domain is SQTIHQWPATLVQPVGSPLSLECTVEGTSNPNLYWYRQAAGRGLQLLFYSVGIGQISSEVPQNLSASRPQDRQFILSSKKLLLSDSGFYLCAWSLSGRILGELFFGEGSRLTVL.

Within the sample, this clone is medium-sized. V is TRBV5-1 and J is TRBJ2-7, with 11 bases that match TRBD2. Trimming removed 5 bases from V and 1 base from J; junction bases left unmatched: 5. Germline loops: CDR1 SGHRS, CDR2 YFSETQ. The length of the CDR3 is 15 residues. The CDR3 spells CASSTSGSRSYEQYF. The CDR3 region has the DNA TGCGCCAGCAGTACTAGCGGGAGTAGATCCTACGAGCAGTACTTC.

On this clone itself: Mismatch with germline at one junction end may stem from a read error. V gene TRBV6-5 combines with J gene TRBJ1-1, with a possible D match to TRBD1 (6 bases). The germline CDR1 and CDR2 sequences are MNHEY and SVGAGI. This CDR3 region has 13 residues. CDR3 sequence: CANSYSGTLDAFF. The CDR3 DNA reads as TGTGCCAACAGTTACTCCGGGACACTTGACGCTTTCTTT.

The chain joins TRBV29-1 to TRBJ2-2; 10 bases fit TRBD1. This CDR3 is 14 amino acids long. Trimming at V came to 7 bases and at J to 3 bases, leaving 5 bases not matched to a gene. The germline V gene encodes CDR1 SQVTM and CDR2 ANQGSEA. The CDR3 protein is CSATGTGDTGELFF. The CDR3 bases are TGCAGCGCAACCGGGACAGGGGACACCGGGGAGCTGTTTTTT.

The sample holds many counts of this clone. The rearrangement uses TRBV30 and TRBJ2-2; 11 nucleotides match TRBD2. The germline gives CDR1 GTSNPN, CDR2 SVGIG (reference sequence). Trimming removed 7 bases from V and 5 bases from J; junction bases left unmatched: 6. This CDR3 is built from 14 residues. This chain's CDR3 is CASLRLAGTGELFF. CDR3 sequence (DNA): TGTGCCTCCCTCCGACTAGCGGGAACCGGGGAGCTGTTTTTT.

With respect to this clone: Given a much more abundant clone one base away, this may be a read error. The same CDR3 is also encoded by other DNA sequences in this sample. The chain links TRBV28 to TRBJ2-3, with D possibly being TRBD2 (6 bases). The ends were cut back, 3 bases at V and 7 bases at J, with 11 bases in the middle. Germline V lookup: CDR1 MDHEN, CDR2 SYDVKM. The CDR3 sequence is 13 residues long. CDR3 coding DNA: TGTGCCAGCAGTTTGGGTGGAGGGTATACGCAGTATTTT. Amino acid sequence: CASSLGGGYTQYF. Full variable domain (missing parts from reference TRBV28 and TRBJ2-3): DVKVTQSSRYLVKRTGEKVFLECVQDMDHENMFWYRQDPGLGLRLIYFSYDVKMKEKGDIPEGYSVSREKKERFSLILESASTNQTSMYLCASSLGGGYTQYFGPGTRLTVL.